Below, 19 T cell receptor beta chains from the same sample are listed, as sequenced in a study of blood T cell repertoires in COVID-19. TCRdb's table, derived via immunoSEQ multiplex PCR, lists solely in-frame clones and lacks some. Counted here are 260,000 or so clones, 83% occurring once; the ten biggest clones make up approximately 5.9%. Sequenced: peripheral blood. These receptors were collected from a man of 80 years or more with acute or convalescent COVID-19.

The chain carries TRBV4-2 and TRBJ1-2, with a possible D match to TRBD1 (5 bases). The V and J ends lost 4 bases and 7 bases respectively, with 13 bases between them. Germline V CDR1 and CDR2: LGHNA, YNFKEQ. The CDR3 is made up of 13 amino acids. The CDR3 sequence is CASSPSAGRGYTF. The DNA for the CDR3 is TGTGCCAGCAGCCCGTCGGCAGGGCGTGGCTACACCTTC.

The V call is TRBV2, the J call TRBJ1-1; 10 bases fit TRBD1. The CDR3 is 13 amino acids. Germline lookup yields CDR1 SNHLY and CDR2 FYNNEI. V shed 4 bases and J 9 bases; nucleotides not matched to a gene: 5. For the CDR3, the DNA is TGTGCCAGCAGTGGGGGGACAGGGGACAAAGCTTTCTTT. Translated, it gives CASSGGTGDKAFF.

J is TRBJ2-5 and V is TRBV5-6, with TRBD2 matching 11 bases. Unmatched junction bases numbered 4, after V lost 1 base and J lost 5 bases. The CDR3 spans 15 residues. Germline CDR1 and CDR2: SGHDT and YYEEEE. CDR3 DNA sequence: TGTGCCAGCAGCTTGCGACTAGCGGGGATGGAGACCCAGTACTTC. This translates into CASSLRLAGMETQYF.

This clone was detected only once. The J gene is TRBJ1-1, the V gene TRBV10-3; tentatively, D is TRBD1 (6 bases). Germline CDR1 reads ENHRY; CDR2 reads SYGVKD. V lost 8 bases and J 0 bases, leaving 13 bases between the germline ends. This CDR3 contains 14 residues. The CDR3 here is CAIGPGQLNTEAFF. The CDR3 bases are TGTGCCATCGGGCCCGGACAGCTGAACACTGAAGCTTTCTTT.

The chain joins TRBV11-2 to TRBJ2-7; 7 positions agree with TRBD1. The CDR3 length is 14 residues. V was clipped by 4 bases and J by 6 bases; unmatched bases: 9. Germline loops: CDR1 SGHAT, CDR2 FQNNGV. CDR3 DNA sequence: TGTGCCAGCAGCTCATTAGTAGACAGGGTCGAGCAGTACTTC. It yields the protein CASSSLVDRVEQYF.

J is TRBJ1-2 and V is TRBV15; 9 bases fit TRBD1. V lost 0 bases and J lost 4; bases outside the gene matches: 3. The germline V gene has CDR1 LNHNV and CDR2 YYDKDF (reference sequence). The CDR3 contains 15 residues. CDR3 protein: CATSRDGTGSYGYTF. Written as DNA, the CDR3 is TGTGCCACCAGCAGAGATGGGACAGGGTCCTATGGCTACACCTTC.

This sequence joins TRBV14 and TRBJ1-6; D uncertain. V lost 4 bases to trimming and J lost 7 bases, with 5 bases between them. The CDR3 length is 12 residues. From germline, CDR1 is SGHDN and CDR2 FVKESK. CDR3 protein: CASSPSNSPLHF. The CDR3 nucleotides read TGTGCCAGCAGCCCTTCGAATTCACCCCTCCACTTT.

CDR3 protein: CASSPKGALSNQPQHF. CDR3 DNA sequence: TGCGCCAGCAGTCCAAAGGGGGCACTCAGCAATCAGCCCCAGCATTTT. V is TRBV10-1 and J is TRBJ1-5, with TRBD1 identical over 7 bases. The trim removed 5 bases at V and 1 base at J, leaving 8 bases unmatched. The CDR3 is 16 residues long. Germline CDR1 WNHNN, CDR2 SYGVQD (reference sequence).

The chain uses TRBV10-3 and TRBJ2-7; tentatively, D is TRBD1 (6 bases). This CDR3 comprises 14 residues. Trimming cost V 4 bases and J 6 bases, with 16 bases left between them. The V gene's germline CDR1 is ENHRY and CDR2 SYGVKD. The CDR3 region is CAISAGVSNFEQYF. In nucleotides, the CDR3 is TGTGCCATCAGTGCAGGGGTGAGCAACTTCGAGCAGTACTTC.

This clone was detected ten times or more. This chain joins TRBV14 and TRBJ2-5; possibly TRBD2 for D (7 bases). Germline loops: CDR1 SGHDN, CDR2 FVKESK. Trimming left V 6 bases short and J 5 bases short, with 16 bases between. The CDR3 consists of 14 residues. CDR3 region: CASSAGARSETQYF. CDR3 nucleotide sequence: TGTGCCAGCAGTGCGGGGGCGCGGTCGGAGACCCAGTACTTC.

As concerns this clone: Mismatch with germline at one junction end may stem from a read error. V usage is TRBV5-6 and J usage is TRBJ1-2; TRBD1 matches at 8 bases. The CDR3 has 15 amino acids. Germline CDR1 SGHDT, CDR2 YYEEEE. For the CDR3, the DNA is TGTGCCAGCAGCCCGGCTTCGGGACAGGTGGCGACCCAGAGGTTC. Protein product: CASSPASGQVATQRF. The variable domain in full, with the rest retrieved from reference TRBV5-6 and TRBJ1-2, is DAGVTQSPTHLIKTRGQQVTLRCSPKSGHDTVSWYQQALGQGPQFIFQYYEEEERQRGNFPDRFSGHQFPNYSSELNVNALLLGDSALYLCASSPASGQVATQRFGSGTRLTVV.

The chain uses TRBV15 and TRBJ2-7; D might be TRBD2 (6 bases). CDR3 length: 15 amino acids. Germline-derived CDR1 and CDR2 are LNHNV and YYDKDF (reference sequence). Trimming took off 1 base at V and 3 bases at J, with 13 bases between the two ends. The CDR3 bases are TGTGCCACCAGCAGAGGGGCTAGGGAGGACTACGAGCAGTACTTC. It codes for CATSRGAREDYEQYF.

This sequence joins TRBV3-1 (or the pseudogene TRBV3-2) and TRBJ1-1, with 9 bases aligning to TRBD1. This CDR3 contains 15 residues. CDR1 is LGHDT, CDR2 YNNKEL, per germline (reference sequence). The trim removed 4 bases at V and 1 base at J, leaving 4 bases unmatched. The CDR3 nucleotides read TGTGCCAGCAGCCTCACGGGACAGGGGAACACTGAAGCTTTCTTT. This gives the protein CASSLTGQGNTEAFF.

This clone showed up just once. CDR3 sequence (DNA): TGTGCCATACAGGGTTCTGGCGAGCAGTACTTC. Translating gives CAIQGSGEQYF. V is TRBV2 and J is TRBJ2-7, with a possible D match to TRBD1 (6 bases). In germline, CDR1 is SNHLY, CDR2 FYNNEI. This CDR3 is 11 amino acids long. The V gene lost 10 bases and the J gene lost 6 bases, with 13 bases spanning the gap.

The J gene is TRBJ2-7, the V gene TRBV27, with unresolved D. This CDR3 is 14 amino acids long. V was clipped by 0 bases and J by 1 base, with 7 bases between them. Germline values: CDR1 MNHEY, CDR2 SMNVEV (reference sequence). CDR3 coding DNA: TGTGCCAGCAGTTTATCGTGGCCGTCCTACGAGCAGTACTTC. Amino acids: CASSLSWPSYEQYF.

The chain joins TRBV6-1 to TRBJ2-3; TRBD1 matches 9 bases. This CDR3 is 15 amino acids long. Germline-derived CDR1 and CDR2 are MNHNS and SASEGT. J gave up 12 bases and V 2 bases, and 12 bases lay outside the gene matches. The CDR3 loop is CASSERTGVRITQYF. The CDR3 DNA is TGTGCCAGCAGTGAACGGACAGGGGTTAGGATAACCCAGTATTTT.

This rearrangement joins TRBV7-2 to TRBJ2-7; 8 bases fit TRBD1. V shed 1 base, J shed 6 bases, and the junction held 8 bases outside the gene matches. CDR3 length equals 15 residues. CDR1 is SGHTA and CDR2 is FQGNSA in the germline V gene. The CDR3 nucleotides read TGTGCCAGCAGCTTAGGGACAGGGTTAACTAGCGAGCAGTACTTC. As protein: CASSLGTGLTSEQYF.

This rearrangement joins TRBV28 to TRBJ2-3; D is unresolved. The V end lost 2 bases, the J end lost 0 bases, and 6 bases lay between the germline ends. CDR1 and CDR2 from the germline V gene are MDHEN and SYDVKM. The CDR3 consists of 14 residues. The CDR3 reads CASSLRASTDTQYF. The CDR3 DNA follows: TGTGCCAGCAGTTTACGAGCGAGCACAGATACGCAGTATTTT.

The rearrangement uses TRBV6-5 and TRBJ2-7; 9 bases match TRBD2. Trimming took 8 bases from V and 3 from J; bases not matched to a gene: 11. Germline CDR1 is MNHEY and CDR2 is SVGAGI. The CDR3 contains 15 residues. The CDR3 DNA follows: TGTGCCAGCGGAAGACTAGCGGCTGGGGACTACGAGCAGTACTTC. Its translation: CASGRLAAGDYEQYF.